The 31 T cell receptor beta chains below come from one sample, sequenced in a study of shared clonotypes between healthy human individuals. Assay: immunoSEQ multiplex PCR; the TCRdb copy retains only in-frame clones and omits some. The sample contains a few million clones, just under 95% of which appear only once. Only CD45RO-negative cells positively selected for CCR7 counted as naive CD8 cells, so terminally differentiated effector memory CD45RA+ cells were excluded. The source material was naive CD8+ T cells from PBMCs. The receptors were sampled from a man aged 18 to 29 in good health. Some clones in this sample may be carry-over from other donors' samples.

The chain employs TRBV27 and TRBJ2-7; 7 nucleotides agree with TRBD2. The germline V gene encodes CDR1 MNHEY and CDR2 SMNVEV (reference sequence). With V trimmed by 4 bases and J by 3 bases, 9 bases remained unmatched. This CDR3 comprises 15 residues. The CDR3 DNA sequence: TGTGCCAGCAGTTCCCACCTGGCGGGAGTCTACGAGCAGTACTTC. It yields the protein CASSSHLAGVYEQYF.

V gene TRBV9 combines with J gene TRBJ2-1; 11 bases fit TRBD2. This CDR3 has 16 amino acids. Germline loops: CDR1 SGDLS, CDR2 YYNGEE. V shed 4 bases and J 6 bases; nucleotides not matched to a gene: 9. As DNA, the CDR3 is TGTGCCAGCAGCTCCCGACTAGCGGGACGGGGCAATGAGCAGTTCTTC. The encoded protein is CASSSRLAGRGNEQFF.

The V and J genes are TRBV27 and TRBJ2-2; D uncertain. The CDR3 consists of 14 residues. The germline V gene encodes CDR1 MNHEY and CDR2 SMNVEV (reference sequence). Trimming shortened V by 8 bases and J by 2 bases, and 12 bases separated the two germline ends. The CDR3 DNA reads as TGTGCCAGCGCAGGTTTAGTTAACACCGGGGAGCTGTTTTTT. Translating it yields CASAGLVNTGELFF.

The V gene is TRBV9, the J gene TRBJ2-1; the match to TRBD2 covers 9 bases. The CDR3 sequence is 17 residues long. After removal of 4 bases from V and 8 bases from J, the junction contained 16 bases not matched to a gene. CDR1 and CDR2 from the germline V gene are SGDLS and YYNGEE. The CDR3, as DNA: TGTGCCAGCAGCCCAAGTCCGGCTAGCGGGGTATTTTATGAGCAGTTCTTC. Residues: CASSPSPASGVFYEQFF.

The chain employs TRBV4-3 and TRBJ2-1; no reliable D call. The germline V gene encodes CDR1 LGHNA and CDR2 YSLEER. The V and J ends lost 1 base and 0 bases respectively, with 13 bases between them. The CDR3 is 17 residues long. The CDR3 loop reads CASSQGSDSSSYNEQFF. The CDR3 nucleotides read TGCGCCAGCAGCCAAGGATCCGACTCCAGCTCCTACAATGAGCAGTTCTTC.

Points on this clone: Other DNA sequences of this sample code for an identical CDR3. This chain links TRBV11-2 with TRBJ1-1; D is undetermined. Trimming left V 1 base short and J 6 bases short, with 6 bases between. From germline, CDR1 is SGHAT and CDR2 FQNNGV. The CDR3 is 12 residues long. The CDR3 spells CASSLGTAEAFF. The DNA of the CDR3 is TGTGCCAGCAGCTTAGGTACGGCTGAAGCTTTCTTT.

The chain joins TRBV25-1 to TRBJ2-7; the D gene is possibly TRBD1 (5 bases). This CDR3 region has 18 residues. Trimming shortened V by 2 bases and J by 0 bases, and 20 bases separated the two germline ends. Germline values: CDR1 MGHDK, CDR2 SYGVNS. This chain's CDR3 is CASSENRRTPVSSYEQYF. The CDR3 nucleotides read TGTGCCAGCAGTGAAAATCGCCGGACACCAGTTAGCTCCTACGAGCAGTACTTC.

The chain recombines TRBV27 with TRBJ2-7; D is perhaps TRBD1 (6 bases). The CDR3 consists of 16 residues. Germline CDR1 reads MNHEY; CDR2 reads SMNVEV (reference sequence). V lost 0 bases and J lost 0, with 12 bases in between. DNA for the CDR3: TGTGCCAGCAGTTTATCCTCCGGGACATTCTCCTACGAGCAGTACTTC. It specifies CASSLSSGTFSYEQYF.

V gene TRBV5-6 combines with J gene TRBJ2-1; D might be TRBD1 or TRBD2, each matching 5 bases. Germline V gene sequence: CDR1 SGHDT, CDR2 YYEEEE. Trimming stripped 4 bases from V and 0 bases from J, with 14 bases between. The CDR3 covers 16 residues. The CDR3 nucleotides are TGTGCCAGCAGCCCCATAGGGGAGAGCTCCTACAATGAGCAGTTCTTC. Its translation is CASSPIGESSYNEQFF.

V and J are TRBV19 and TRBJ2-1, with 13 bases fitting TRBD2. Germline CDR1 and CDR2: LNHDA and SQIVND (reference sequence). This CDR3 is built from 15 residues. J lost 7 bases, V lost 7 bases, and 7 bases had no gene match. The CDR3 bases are TGTGCCAGTACCCACACGGGACTAGCGGGAAATGAGCAGTTCTTC. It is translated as CASTHTGLAGNEQFF. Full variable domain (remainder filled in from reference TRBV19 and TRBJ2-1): DGGITQSPKYLFRKEGQNVTLSCEQNLNHDAMYWYRQDPGQGLRLIYYSQIVNDFQKGDIAEGYSVSREKKESFPLTVTSAQKNPTAFYLCASTHTGLAGNEQFFGPGTRLTVL.

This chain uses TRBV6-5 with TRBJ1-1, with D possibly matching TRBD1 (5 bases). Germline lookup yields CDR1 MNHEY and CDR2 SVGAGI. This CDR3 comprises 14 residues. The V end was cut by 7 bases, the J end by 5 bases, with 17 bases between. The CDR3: CASTPVAGRTEAFF. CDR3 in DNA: TGTGCCAGCACCCCGGTCGCAGGGAGGACTGAAGCTTTCTTT.

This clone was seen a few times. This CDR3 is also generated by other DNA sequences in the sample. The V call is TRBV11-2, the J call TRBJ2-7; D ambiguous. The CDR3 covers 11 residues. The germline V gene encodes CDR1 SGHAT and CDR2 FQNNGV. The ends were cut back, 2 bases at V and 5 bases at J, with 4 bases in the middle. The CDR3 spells CASSLSHEQYF. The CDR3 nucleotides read TGTGCCAGCAGCTTAAGCCACGAGCAGTACTTC.

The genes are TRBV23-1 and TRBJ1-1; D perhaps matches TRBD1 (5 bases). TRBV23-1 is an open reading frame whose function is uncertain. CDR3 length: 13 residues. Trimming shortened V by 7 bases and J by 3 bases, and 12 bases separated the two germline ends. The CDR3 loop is CASMGRFHTEAFF. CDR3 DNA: TGCGCCAGCATGGGACGGTTTCACACTGAAGCTTTCTTT.

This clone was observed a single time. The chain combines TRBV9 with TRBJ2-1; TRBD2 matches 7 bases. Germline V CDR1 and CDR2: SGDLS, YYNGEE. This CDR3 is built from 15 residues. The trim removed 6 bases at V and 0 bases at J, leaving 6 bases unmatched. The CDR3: CASTPERGSYNEQFF. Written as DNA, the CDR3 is TGTGCCAGCACTCCAGAGCGGGGCTCCTACAATGAGCAGTTCTTC.

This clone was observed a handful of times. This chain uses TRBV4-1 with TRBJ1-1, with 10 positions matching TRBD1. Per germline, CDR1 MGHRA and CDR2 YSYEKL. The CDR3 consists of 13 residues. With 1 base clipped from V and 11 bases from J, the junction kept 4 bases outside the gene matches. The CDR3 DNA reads TGCGCCAGCAGCCAAGGACAGGGGGCCGCGGCTTTCTTT. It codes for CASSQGQGAAAFF.

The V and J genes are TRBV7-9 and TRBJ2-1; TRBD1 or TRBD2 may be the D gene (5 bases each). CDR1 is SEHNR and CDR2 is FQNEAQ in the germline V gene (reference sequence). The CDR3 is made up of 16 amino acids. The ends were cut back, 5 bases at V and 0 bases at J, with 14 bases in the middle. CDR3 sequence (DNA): TGTGCCAGCAGCCCCCCGGGACCAAGCTCCTACAATGAGCAGTTCTTC. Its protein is CASSPPGPSSYNEQFF.

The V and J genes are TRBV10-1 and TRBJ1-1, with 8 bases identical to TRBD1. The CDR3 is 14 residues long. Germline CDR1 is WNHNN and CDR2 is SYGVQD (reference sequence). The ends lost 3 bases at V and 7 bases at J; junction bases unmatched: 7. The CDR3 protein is CASSDWLGTGEAFF. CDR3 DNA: TGCGCCAGCAGTGACTGGCTCGGGACAGGTGAAGCTTTCTTT.

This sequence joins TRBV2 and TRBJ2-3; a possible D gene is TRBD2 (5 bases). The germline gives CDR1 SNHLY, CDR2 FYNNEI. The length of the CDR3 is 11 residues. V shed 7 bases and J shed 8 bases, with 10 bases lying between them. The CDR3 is CASTGESTQYF. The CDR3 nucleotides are TGTGCCAGCACTGGGGAGAGTACGCAGTATTTT.

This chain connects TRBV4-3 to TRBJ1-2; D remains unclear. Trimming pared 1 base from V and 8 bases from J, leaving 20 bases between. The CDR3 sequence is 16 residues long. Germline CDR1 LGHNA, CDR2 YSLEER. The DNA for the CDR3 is TGCGCCAGCAGCCAAGGAGAGAGGAAGCGGGTGGAAGGCTACACCTTC. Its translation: CASSQGERKRVEGYTF.

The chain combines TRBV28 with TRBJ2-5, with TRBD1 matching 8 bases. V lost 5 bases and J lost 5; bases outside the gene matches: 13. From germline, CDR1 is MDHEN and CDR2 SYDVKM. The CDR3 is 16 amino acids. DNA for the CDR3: TGTGCCAGCAGTACTGGGACACAGGGGGGATTGGAGACCCAGTACTTC. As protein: CASSTGTQGGLETQYF.

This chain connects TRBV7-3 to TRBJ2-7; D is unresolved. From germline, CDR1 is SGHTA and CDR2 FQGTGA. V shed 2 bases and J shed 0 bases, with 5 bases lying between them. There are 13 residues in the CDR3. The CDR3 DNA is TGTGCCAGCAGCTTATACAGCTCCTACGAGCAGTACTTC. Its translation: CASSLYSSYEQYF. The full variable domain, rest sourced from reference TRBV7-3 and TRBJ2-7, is GAGVSQTPSNKVTEKGKYVELRCDPISGHTALYWYRQSLGQGPEFLIYFQGTGAADDSGLPNDRFFAVRPEGSVSTLKIQRTERGDSAVYLCASSLYSSYEQYFGPGTRLTVT.

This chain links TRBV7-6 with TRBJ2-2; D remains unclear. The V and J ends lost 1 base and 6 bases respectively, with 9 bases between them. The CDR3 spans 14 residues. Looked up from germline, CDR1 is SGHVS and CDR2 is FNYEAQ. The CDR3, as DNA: TGTGCCAGCAGCTTAGGTTCGGTGCCCGGGGAGCTGTTTTTT. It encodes CASSLGSVPGELFF.

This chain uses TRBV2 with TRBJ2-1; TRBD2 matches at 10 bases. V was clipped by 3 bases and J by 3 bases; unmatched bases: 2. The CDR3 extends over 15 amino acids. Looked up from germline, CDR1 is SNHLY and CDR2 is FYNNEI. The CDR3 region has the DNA TGTGCCAGCAGTGAGGGACTAGCGAGCTACAATGAGCAGTTCTTC. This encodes CASSEGLASYNEQFF.

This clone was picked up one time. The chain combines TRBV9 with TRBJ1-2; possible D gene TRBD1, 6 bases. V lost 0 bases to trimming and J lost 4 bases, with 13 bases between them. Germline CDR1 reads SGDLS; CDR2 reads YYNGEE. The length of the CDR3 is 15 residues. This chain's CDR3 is CASSVVGGGTYGYTF. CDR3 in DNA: TGTGCCAGCAGCGTAGTCGGAGGGGGGACCTATGGCTACACCTTC. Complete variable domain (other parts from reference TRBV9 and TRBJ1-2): DSGVTQTPKHLITATGQRVTLRCSPRSGDLSVYWYQQSLDQGLQFLIQYYNGEERAKGNILERFSAQQFPDLHSELNLSSLELGDSALYFCASSVVGGGTYGYTFGSGTRLTVV.

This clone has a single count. CDR3 loop: CASSASPGQLMDTQYF. In DNA form, the CDR3 reads TGTGCCAGCAGCGCTTCGCCGGGACAGCTCATGGATACGCAGTATTTT. This chain joins TRBV9 and TRBJ2-3, with 7 positions matching TRBD1. The length of the CDR3 is 16 residues. Per the germline V gene, CDR1 is SGDLS and CDR2 is YYNGEE. Unmatched junction bases numbered 13, after V lost 3 bases and J lost 6 bases.

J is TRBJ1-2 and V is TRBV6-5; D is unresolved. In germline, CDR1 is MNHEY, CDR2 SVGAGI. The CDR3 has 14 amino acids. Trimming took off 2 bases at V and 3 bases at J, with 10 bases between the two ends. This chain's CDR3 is CASSYGSGYYGYTF. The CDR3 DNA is TGTGCCAGCAGTTACGGTTCGGGGTACTATGGCTACACCTTC.

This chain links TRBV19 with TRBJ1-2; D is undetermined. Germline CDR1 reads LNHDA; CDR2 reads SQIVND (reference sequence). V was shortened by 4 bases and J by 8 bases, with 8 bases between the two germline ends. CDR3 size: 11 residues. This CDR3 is CASSNFVGYTF. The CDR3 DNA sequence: TGTGCCAGTAGTAATTTTGTGGGCTACACCTTC.

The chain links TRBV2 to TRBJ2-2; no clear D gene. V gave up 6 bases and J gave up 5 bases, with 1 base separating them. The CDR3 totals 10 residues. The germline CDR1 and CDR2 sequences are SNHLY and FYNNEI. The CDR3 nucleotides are TGTGCCAGCAGGACCGGGGAGCTGTTTTTT. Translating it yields CASRTGELFF.

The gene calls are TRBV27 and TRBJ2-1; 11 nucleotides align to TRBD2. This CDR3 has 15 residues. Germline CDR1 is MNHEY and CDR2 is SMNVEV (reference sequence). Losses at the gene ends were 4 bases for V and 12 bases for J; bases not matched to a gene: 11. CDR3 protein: CASSSKTSGIKGQFF. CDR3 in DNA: TGTGCCAGCAGTTCAAAGACTAGCGGGATAAAAGGGCAGTTCTTC.

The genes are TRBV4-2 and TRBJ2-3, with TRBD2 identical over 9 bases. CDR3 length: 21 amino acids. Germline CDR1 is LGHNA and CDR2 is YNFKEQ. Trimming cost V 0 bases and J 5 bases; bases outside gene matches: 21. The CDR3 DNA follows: TGTGCCAGCAGCCAAGAGGAGTTTCCAGTGGTAGCGGGAGTAGATGAAGATACGCAGTATTTT. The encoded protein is CASSQEEFPVVAGVDEDTQYF.

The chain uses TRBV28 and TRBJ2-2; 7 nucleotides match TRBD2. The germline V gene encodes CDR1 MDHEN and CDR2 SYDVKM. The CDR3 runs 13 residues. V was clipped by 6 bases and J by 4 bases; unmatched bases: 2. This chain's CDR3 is CASRRESTGELFF. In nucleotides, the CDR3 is TGTGCCAGCAGGCGGGAGAGCACCGGGGAGCTGTTTTTT.